The rows below give T cell receptor beta chains drawn from one sample of a study of T cells in Graves' hyperthyroidism and ophthalmopathy. TCRdb reprocessed the multiplex PCR reads via MiXCR and lists one record per CDR3 protein. The sample lists hundreds of thousands of distinct CDR3 sequences, about 14% occurring once. The sequenced material came from blood. All receptors come from a woman in her thirties or forties with Graves' ophthalmopathy. Both conserved end residues are part of each CDR3.

TRBV11-2,TRBJ2-5,CASSYRTGYGETQYF
TRBV29-1,TRBJ2-2,CSYSGVNTGELFF
TRBV6-2/TRBV6-3,TRBJ1-4,CASSYSIFGGSHNEKLFF
TRBV18,TRBJ2-5,CASSPKTPHKETQYF
TRBV16,TRBJ1-1,CASSQRGQPVTEAFF
TRBV20-1,TRBJ2-4,CSARTVGKNIQYF
TRBV27,TRBJ2-7,CASSYADRGLGVGEQYF
TRBV20-1,TRBJ2-7,CSARETSGTKGEQYF
TRBV5-6,TRBJ1-1,CASSRTGIIEAFF
TRBV30,TRBJ2-7,CAWSQDSLPTYEQYF
TRBV6-1,TRBJ2-2,CASLIAGARELFF
TRBV10-3,TRBJ2-7,CAISETSGRAYEQYF
TRBV6-1,TRBJ2-7,CASSVGQGPYEQYF
TRBV11-2,TRBJ2-5,CASSLGTGYETQYF
TRBV20-1,TRBJ2-7,CSASERGPYEQYF
TRBV6-1,TRBJ1-3,CASQKDFSGNTIYF
TRBV6-1,TRBJ2-3,CASSEAAAGEHTDTQYF
TRBV29-1,TRBJ1-2,CSVPPDRNYGYTF
TRBV29-1,TRBJ2-5,CSARQGEETQYF
TRBV20-1,TRBJ2-7,CSARAIGTDSYYEQYF
TRBV15,TRBJ2-2,CATSRRQAPGELFF
TRBV5-1,TRBJ2-2,CASSLGGRGDTGELFF
TRBV28,TRBJ1-2,CASSPNYYSGYTF
TRBV29-1,TRBJ2-7,CSVVFAGRSYEQYF
TRBV12-3/TRBV12-4,TRBJ2-3,CASSLRGSHSDTQYF
TRBV7-2,TRBJ2-7,CASSLFGSGRGYEQYF
TRBV6-5,TRBJ2-7,CASSSLGEGEQYF
TRBV12-3/TRBV12-4,TRBJ2-7,CATGSGGAYEQYF
TRBV20-1,TRBJ1-1,CSAHPWGGGRNTEAFF
TRBV6-2/TRBV6-3,TRBJ2-2,CASSYARPQNTGELFF